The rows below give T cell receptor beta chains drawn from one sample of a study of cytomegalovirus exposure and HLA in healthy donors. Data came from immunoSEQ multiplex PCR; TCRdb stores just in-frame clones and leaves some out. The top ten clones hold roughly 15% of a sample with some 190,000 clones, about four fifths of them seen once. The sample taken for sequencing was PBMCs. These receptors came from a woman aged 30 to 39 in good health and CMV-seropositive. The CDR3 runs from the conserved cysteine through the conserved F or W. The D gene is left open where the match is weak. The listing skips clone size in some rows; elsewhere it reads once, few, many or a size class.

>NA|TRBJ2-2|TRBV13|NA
TGTGCCAGCAGCTTAGGGGGGCTGGGGGAGCTGTTTTTT
CASSLGGLGELFF
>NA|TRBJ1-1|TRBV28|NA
TGTGCCAGCAGTTTCCTCCGTTTTTACACTGAAGCTTTCTTT
CASSFLRFYTEAFF
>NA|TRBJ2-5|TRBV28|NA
TGTGCCAGCAGCCGCTTGCTCAGGGCCCAGTACTTC
CASSRLLRAQYF
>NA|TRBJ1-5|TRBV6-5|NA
TGTGCCAGCAGTTACTCAGGGGGCAATCAGCCCCAGCATTTT
CASSYSGGNQPQHF
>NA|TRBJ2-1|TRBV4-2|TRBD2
TGTGCCAGCAGCCAAGAGGTTAGCGGGAGTAATGAGCAGTTCTTC
CASSQEVSGSNEQFF
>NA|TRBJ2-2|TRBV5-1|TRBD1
TGCGCCAGCAGCTTGTCGGCCAGGGACAGGGCACCCGGGGAGCTGTTTTTT
CASSLSARDRAPGELFF
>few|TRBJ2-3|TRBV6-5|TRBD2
TGTGCCAGCAGTTACTCAGTGGGCCTAGCGGGAGATACGCAGTATTTT
CASSYSVGLAGDTQYF
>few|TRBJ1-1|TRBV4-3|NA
TGCGCCAGCAGCCAAGTGACAGGAGGCATGAACACTGAAGCTTTCTTT
CASSQVTGGMNTEAFF
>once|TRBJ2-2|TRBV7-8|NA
TGTGCCAGGAGAGATTTGAACACCGGGGAGCTGTTTTTT
CARRDLNTGELFF
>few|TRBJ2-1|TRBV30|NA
TGTGCCTGTGACCGGGCAGGGAATGAGCAGTTCTTC
CACDRAGNEQFF
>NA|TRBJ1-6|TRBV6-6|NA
TGTGCCAGCAGTAGGGACATCGAGAATTCACCCCTCCACTTT
CASSRDIENSPLHF
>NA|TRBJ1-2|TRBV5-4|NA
TGTGCCAGCAGCTTGGGAGACACGCCATATGGCTACACCTTC
CASSLGDTPYGYTF
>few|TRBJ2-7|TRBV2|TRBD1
TGTGCCAGCAGTGAATGGGACAGGGGGCTTCGCGAGCAGTACTTC
CASSEWDRGLREQYF
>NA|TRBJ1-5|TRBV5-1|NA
TGCGCCAGCAGCTTGGATGGGGGAGGGAATCAGCCCCAGCATTTT
CASSLDGGGNQPQHF
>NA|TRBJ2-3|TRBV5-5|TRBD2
TGTGCCAGCAGCTTGGGGGCTAGCGGGAGCCCGCTTGATACGCAGTATTTT
CASSLGASGSPLDTQYF
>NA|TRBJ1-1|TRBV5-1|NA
TGCGCCAGCAGCTTCGCAACTCCGGGGACTGAAGCTTTCTTT
CASSFATPGTEAFF
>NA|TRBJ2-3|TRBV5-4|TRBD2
TGTGCCAGCAGCTACCTAGCGGGAGCTGCAGATACGCAGTATTTT
CASSYLAGAADTQYF